This is a list of T cell receptor beta chains from one sample in a study of cytomegalovirus exposure and HLA in healthy donors. The data were produced by immunoSEQ multiplex PCR, yet TCRdb's version contains in-frame clones alone and is incomplete. The repertoire holds roughly 200,000 clones, approximately 86% seen once, with around 0.31% in the top ten. Sequenced material: PBMCs. All receptors come from a woman under 40 in good health and CMV-seronegative. Each CDR3 is given with its conserved first and last residue. D genes are given only for firm matches. Size values are once, few and many counts, or a class for expanded clones, and some rows have none.

clone_size j_call d_call v_call cdr3_aa cdr3_nt
once TRBJ1-4 - TRBV19 CASSRTATANEKLFF TGTGCCAGTAGTCGGACAGCAACGGCTAATGAAAAACTGTTTTTT
- TRBJ2-3 TRBD2 TRBV19 CASSILRAGVTDTQYF TGTGCCAGTAGTATACTGCGGGCGGGAGTAACAGATACGCAGTATTTT
- TRBJ2-3 TRBD2 TRBV19 CASSMGRGATDTQYF TGTGCCAGTAGTATGGGGCGGGGGGCCACAGATACGCAGTATTTT
- TRBJ1-1 TRBD1 TRBV5-1 CASSIDGTGGTEAFF TGCGCCAGCAGCATAGACGGGACAGGGGGCACTGAAGCTTTCTTT
- TRBJ2-4 TRBD1 TRBV7-2 CASSLGGQLNIQYF TGTGCCAGCAGCTTAGGGGGACAGTTAAACATTCAGTACTTC
once TRBJ1-1 - TRBV23-1 CASIEGGNTEAFF TGCGCCAGCATCGAGGGCGGGAACACTGAAGCTTTCTTT
- TRBJ2-7 TRBD2 TRBV6-1 CASTEPGTSVYEQYF TGTGCCAGCACCGAACCGGGGACTAGCGTCTACGAGCAGTACTTC
- TRBJ2-5 TRBD1 TRBV5-1 CASRRDRGRETQYF TGCGCCAGCAGGCGTGACAGGGGCCGGGAGACCCAGTACTTC
- TRBJ2-7 TRBD1 TRBV6-1 CAITIGMTGAEQYF TGTGCCATCACCATCGGTATGACAGGGGCCGAGCAGTACTTC
few TRBJ1-1 - TRBV6-1 CASSYSGGNTEAFF TGTGCCAGCAGTTATAGCGGGGGGAACACTGAAGCTTTCTTT
- TRBJ2-5 - TRBV5-4 CASSLNLGGVETQYF TGTGCCAGCAGCTTGAATTTGGGGGGTGTCGAGACCCAGTACTTC
- TRBJ1-1 - TRBV11-3 CASSLAGNTEAFF TGTGCCAGCAGCTTAGCAGGGAATACTGAAGCTTTCTTT
- TRBJ2-1 - TRBV29-1 CSVGPGGYEQFF TGCAGCGTTGGCCCCGGCGGATATGAGCAGTTCTTC
once TRBJ2-7 TRBD1 TRBV6-5 CASSPGGQGVYEQYF TGTGCCAGCAGTCCCGGAGGACAGGGGGTATACGAGCAGTACTTC
- TRBJ1-2 - TRBV28 CASSPSYRELYGYTF TGTGCCAGCAGTCCTTCCTACAGGGAACTCTATGGCTACACCTTC
- TRBJ2-2 - TRBV4-3 CASSLGQYTGELFF TGCGCCAGCAGCCTAGGACAGTACACCGGGGAGCTGTTTTTT
- TRBJ1-1 TRBD1 TRBV6-5 CASSTTQGLGTEAFF TGTGCCAGCAGTACTACACAGGGGTTGGGCACTGAAGCTTTCTTT
- TRBJ2-5 - TRBV7-2 CASRGPGGESAQYF TGTGCCAGCAGAGGGCCTGGAGGAGAATCGGCCCAGTACTTC
- TRBJ1-3 TRBD1 TRBV15 CATSSSGDSFTFSGNTIYF TGTGCCACCAGCAGTTCGGGGGACAGCTTCACCTTCTCTGGAAACACCATATATTTT
- TRBJ2-7 - TRBV7-9 CASSLGRGSYEQYF TGTGCCAGCAGCTTAGGTCGAGGCAGCTACGAGCAGTACTTC
- TRBJ2-5 TRBD2 TRBV29-1 CSVEGGGGPETQYF TGCAGCGTTGAAGGGGGCGGGGGGCCAGAGACCCAGTACTTC
- TRBJ2-5 TRBD2 TRBV7-3 CASQGLAGVGLETQYF TGTGCCAGCCAGGGACTAGCGGGAGTCGGGCTGGAGACCCAGTACTTC
- TRBJ2-7 TRBD1 TRBV10-3 CAITPGQGAEEQYF TGTGCCATCACCCCGGGACAGGGGGCTGAAGAGCAGTACTTC
- TRBJ1-5 - TRBV2 CASSVGQSNQPQHF TGTGCCAGCAGTGTGGGGCAGAGCAATCAGCCCCAGCATTTT
- TRBJ2-1 TRBD2 TRBV7-9 CASTPLAGPSEQFF TGTGCCAGCACACCCTTAGCGGGGCCCAGCGAGCAGTTCTTC
- TRBJ2-1 TRBD2 TRBV7-9 CASSPSGSSYNEQFF TGTGCCAGCAGCCCTAGCGGGAGCTCCTACAATGAGCAGTTCTTC
- TRBJ2-1 TRBD2 TRBV5-4 CASSSSGYSYNEQFF TGTGCCAGCAGTTCTAGCGGATACTCCTACAATGAGCAGTTCTTC
- TRBJ2-3 - TRBV6-5 CASSLTAGNTDTQYF TGTGCCAGCAGTCTCACGGCAGGGAACACAGATACGCAGTATTTT
- TRBJ1-1 - TRBV29-1 CSVRIGQRGLRAFF TGCAGCGTCAGAATCGGACAGCGGGGTTTGCGTGCTTTCTTT
- TRBJ2-3 TRBD2 TRBV27 CASSFSLAGDTQYF TGTGCCAGCAGTTTCAGCCTAGCGGGAGATACGCAGTATTTT
- TRBJ2-1 - TRBV5-8 CASSPYNEQFF TGTGCCAGCAGCCCGTACAATGAGCAGTTCTTC
- TRBJ2-7 TRBD2 TRBV5-1 CASNHGGGSSGYEQYF TGCGCCAGCAACCATGGGGGGGGGTCTAGCGGCTACGAGCAGTACTTC
- TRBJ2-2 - TRBV7-8 CASSPRTPSGTGELFF TGTGCCAGCAGCCCCCGGACACCCTCGGGCACCGGGGAGCTGTTTTTT
- TRBJ2-6 - TRBV6-5 CASSYRSFTGANVLTF TGTGCCAGCAGTTACCGGTCGTTCACGGGGGCCAACGTCCTGACTTTC
- TRBJ2-1 TRBD1 TRBV5-1 CASSSGQGYNEQFF TGCGCCAGCAGCTCAGGACAGGGTTACAATGAGCAGTTCTTC
- TRBJ2-4 TRBD1 TRBV4-1 CASSQLPGQGAKNIQYF TGCGCCAGCAGCCAACTGCCGGGACAGGGGGCCAAAAACATTCAGTACTTC
once TRBJ1-1 - TRBV28 CASSQTGWVTEAFF TGTGCCAGCAGCCAAACAGGGTGGGTCACTGAAGCTTTCTTT
- TRBJ2-3 TRBD2 TRBV5-1 CASRRGLADTQYF TGCGCCAGCAGAAGGGGACTAGCAGATACGCAGTATTTT
- TRBJ1-5 - TRBV19 CASSKQGQPQHF TGTGCCAGTAGTAAACAGGGACAGCCCCAGCATTTT
- TRBJ2-2 - TRBV27 CASTPVSGSGELFF TGTGCCAGCACCCCCGTTAGCGGATCCGGGGAGCTGTTTTTT